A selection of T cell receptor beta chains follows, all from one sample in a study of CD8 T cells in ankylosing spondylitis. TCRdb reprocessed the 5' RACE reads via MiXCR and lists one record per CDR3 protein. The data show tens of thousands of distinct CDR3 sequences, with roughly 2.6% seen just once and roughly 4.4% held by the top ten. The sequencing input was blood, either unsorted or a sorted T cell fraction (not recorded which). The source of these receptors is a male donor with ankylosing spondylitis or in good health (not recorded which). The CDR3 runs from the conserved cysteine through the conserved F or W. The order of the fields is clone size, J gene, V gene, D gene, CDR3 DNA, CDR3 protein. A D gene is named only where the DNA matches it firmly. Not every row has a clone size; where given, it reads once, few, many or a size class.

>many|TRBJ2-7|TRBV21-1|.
TGTGCCAGCAGAGAGGGGGGATACAGGGAACACTACGAGCAGTACTTC
CASREGGYREHYEQYF
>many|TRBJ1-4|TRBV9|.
TGTGCCAGCAGCGTAGCCCTCTATAATGAAAAACTGTTTTTT
CASSVALYNEKLFF
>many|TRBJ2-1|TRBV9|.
TGTGCCAGCAGCCCGAGCGGCGGCAAGCAGTTCTTC
CASSPSGGKQFF
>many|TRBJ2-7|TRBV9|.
TGTGCCAGCAGCCCTCTCGGGGGCTGGGGCTACGAGCAGTACTTC
CASSPLGGWGYEQYF
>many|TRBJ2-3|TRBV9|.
TGTGCCAGCAGCGAGGCCCCGCACACAGATACGCAGTATTTT
CASSEAPHTDTQYF
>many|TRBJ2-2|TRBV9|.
TGTGCCAGCAGCGTAACGATAGCTAACACCGGGGAGCTGTTTTTT
CASSVTIANTGELFF
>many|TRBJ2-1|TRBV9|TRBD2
TGTGCCAGCAGCCAGATTAGCGGGAGCTCCTACAATGAGCAGTTCTTC
CASSQISGSSYNEQFF
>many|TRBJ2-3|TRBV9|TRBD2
TGTGCCAGCAGCTTCGGACTAGCTAGCACAGATACGCAGTATTTT
CASSFGLASTDTQYF
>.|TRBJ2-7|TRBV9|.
TGTGCCAGCAGCGTAGGGTTTGACGGGCAAGGCGAGCAGTACTTC
CASSVGFDGQGEQYF
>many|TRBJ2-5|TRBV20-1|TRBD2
TGCAGTGCTAGGTCCACGGGAGGGCCAGGGGAGACCCAGTACTTC
CSARSTGGPGETQYF
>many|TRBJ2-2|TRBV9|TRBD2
TGTGCCAGCCAGAGCCTAGCGGCGAACACCGGGGAGCTGTTTTTT
CASQSLAANTGELFF
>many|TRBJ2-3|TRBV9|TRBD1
TGTGCCAGCGGGACAGGGGATGATACGCAGTATTTT
CASGTGDDTQYF
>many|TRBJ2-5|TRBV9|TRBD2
TGTGCCAGCAGCGTAGGGGCTAGCGGGAGCCTCGGCAGAGAGACCCAGTACTTC
CASSVGASGSLGRETQYF
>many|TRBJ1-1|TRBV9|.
TGTGCCAGCAGCGTAGAGGGGATACAGGGAAGGTGGAATACTGAAGCTTTCTTT
CASSVEGIQGRWNTEAFF
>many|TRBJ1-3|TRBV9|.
TGTGCCAGCAGCGTTTGGGCCGAATCACCCCTTTCTGGAAACACCATATATTTT
CASSVWAESPLSGNTIYF
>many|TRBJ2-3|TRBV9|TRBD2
TGTGCCAGCAGCGTAGAAGGATTAGGACTAGCGGGAAAAACAGATACGCAGTATTTT
CASSVEGLGLAGKTDTQYF
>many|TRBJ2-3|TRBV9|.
TGTGCCAGCAGCGTAGAAGCAGGGCGGTGGGATACGCAGTATTTT
CASSVEAGRWDTQYF
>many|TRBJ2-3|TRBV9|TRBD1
TGTGCCAGCAGCGTCTCGGGACAGATCACAGATACGCAGTATTTT
CASSVSGQITDTQYF
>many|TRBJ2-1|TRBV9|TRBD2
TGTGCCAGCAGCGAGGGGACTAGCGATGAGCAGTTCTTC
CASSEGTSDEQFF
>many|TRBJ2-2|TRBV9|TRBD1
TGTGCCAGCAGCCCCCGACAGGGGATCACCGGGGAGCTGTTTTTT
CASSPRQGITGELFF
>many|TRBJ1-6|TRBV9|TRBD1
TGTGCCAGCAGCCCCAGAGGGAGTGGGACAGCGAGTTCACCCCTCCACTTT
CASSPRGSGTASSPLHF
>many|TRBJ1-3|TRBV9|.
TGTGCCAGCAGCCGGGGAGTGCTGGTTGGAAACACCATATATTTT
CASSRGVLVGNTIYF
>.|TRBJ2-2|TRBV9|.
TGTGCCAGCAGCTATCGTACGGCCGTGGATCTGTTTTTT
CASSYRTAVDLFF
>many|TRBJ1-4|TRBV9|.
TGTGCCACCTCTCCTACGCCCGGTGGACCCGAAAAACTGTTTTTT
CATSPTPGGPEKLFF
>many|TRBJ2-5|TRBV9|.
TGTGCCAGCAGCCCCCAGGCGGTAGGTTTGGAGACCCAGTACTTC
CASSPQAVGLETQYF
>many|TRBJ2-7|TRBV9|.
TGTGCCAGCAGCCCAAAGCTGGGGTTGGGCGAGCAGTACTTC
CASSPKLGLGEQYF
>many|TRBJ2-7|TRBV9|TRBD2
TGTGCCAGCAGCGGTGCTAGCGGGACGGGGGAGCAGTACTTC
CASSGASGTGEQYF
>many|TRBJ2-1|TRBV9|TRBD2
TGTGCCAGCAGCCCCCGGGAGGGCGGTTCCTACAATGAGCAGTTCTTC
CASSPREGGSYNEQFF
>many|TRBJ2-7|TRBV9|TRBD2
TGTGCCAGCAGCGGCGGCCGGGAGGCCTACTACGAGCAGTACTTC
CASSGGREAYYEQYF
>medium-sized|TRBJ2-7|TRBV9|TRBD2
TGTGCCAGCAGCGTTGAGGCGGGAGGGCCCTACGAGCAGTACTTC
CASSVEAGGPYEQYF
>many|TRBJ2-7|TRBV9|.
TGTGCCAGCAGCGTAGCTACGGGCCCCGACTACGAGCAGTACTTC
CASSVATGPDYEQYF
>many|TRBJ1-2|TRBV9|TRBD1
TGTGCCAGCAGCCCGACAGGGGCCTCCGGCTATGGCTACACCTTC
CASSPTGASGYGYTF
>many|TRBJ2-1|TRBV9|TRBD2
TGTGCCAGCAGCCCAGGACTAGCGGCTAGCTCCTACAATGAGCAGTTCTTC
CASSPGLAASSYNEQFF
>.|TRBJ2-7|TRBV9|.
TGTGGCAGCAGCGCTGGAGGCTCGCCCTACGAGCAGTACTTC
CGSSAGGSPYEQYF
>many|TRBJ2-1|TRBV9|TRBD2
TGTGCCAGCAGCGGTAGTGGCGCGACTAGCGGGAGTTGGTGGAGTGAGCAGTTCTTC
CASSGSGATSGSWWSEQFF
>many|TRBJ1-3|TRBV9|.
TGTGCCAGCAGCGCTTTAACCGGAAACACCATATATTTT
CASSALTGNTIYF
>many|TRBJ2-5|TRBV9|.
TGTGCCAGCAGCGTAGGGGTAGTAGGTGAGACCCAGTACTTC
CASSVGVVGETQYF
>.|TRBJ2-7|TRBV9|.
TGTGCCAGCAGCGTAGGGCCCATTTCGACCTACGAGCAGTACTTC
CASSVGPISTYEQYF
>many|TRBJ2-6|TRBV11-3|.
TGTGCCAGCAGCTTGTTCATAGAGGTCCTGACTTTC
CASSLFIEVLTF
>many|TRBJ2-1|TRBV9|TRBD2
TGTGCCAGCAGCCTCGTGCTAGCGGGAATCAATGAGCAGTTCTTC
CASSLVLAGINEQFF
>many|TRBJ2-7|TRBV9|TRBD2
TGTGCCAGCAGCGTAGCTAGCGGGACGGTCTACGAGCAGTACTTC
CASSVASGTVYEQYF
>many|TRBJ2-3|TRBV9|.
TGTGCCAGCAGCGTACTAGCGTCTAGCACAGATACGCAGTATTTT
CASSVLASSTDTQYF
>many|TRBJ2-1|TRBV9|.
TGTGCCAGCAGCGTAGGCAGATATGAGCAGTTCTTC
CASSVGRYEQFF
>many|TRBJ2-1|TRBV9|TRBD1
TGTGCCAGCAGTGCCACCGGGACAGCTTACAATGAGCAGTTCTTC
CASSATGTAYNEQFF
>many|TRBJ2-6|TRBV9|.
TGTGCCAGCAGCCCGGGGAGTCTCCCTGGGGCCAACGTCCTGACTTTC
CASSPGSLPGANVLTF
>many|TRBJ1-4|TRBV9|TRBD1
TGTGCCAGCAGCGACGACAGGGGTAATGAAAAACTGTTTTTT
CASSDDRGNEKLFF
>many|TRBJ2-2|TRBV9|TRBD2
TGTGCCAGCAGCCACGGACTAGCGGGAAGAGAAACCGGGGAGCTGTTTTTT
CASSHGLAGRETGELFF
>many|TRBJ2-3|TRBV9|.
TGTGCCAGCAGCCCGTTATCGAGCGGGAGCACAGATACGCAGTATTTT
CASSPLSSGSTDTQYF
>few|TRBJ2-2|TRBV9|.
TGTGCCAGCAGCGTGTCTACTGGGATTCGGACCGGGGAGCTGTTTTTT
CASSVSTGIRTGELFF
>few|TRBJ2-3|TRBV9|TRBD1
TGTGCCAGCAGCTTCGCCGGGACAGGGGGCGAAGATACGCAGTATTTT
CASSFAGTGGEDTQYF
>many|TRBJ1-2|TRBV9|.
TGTGCCAGCAGCGTTTGGGGTGACGGGTATGGCTACACCTTC
CASSVWGDGYGYTF
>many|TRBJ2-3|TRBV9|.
TGTGCCAGCAGCGTAGGCGTTCTCACAGATACGCAGTATTTT
CASSVGVLTDTQYF
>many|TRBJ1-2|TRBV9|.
TGTGCCAGCAGCGACTCGGGGCTAGGAGGCTATGGCTACACCTTC
CASSDSGLGGYGYTF